This T cell receptor beta chain was identified in a study of CD8 T cells in Susac syndrome. Notes on the study in general: The study admitted that it had a relatively small number of individuals in its TCR sequencing and HLA analysis.

V shed 1 base and J 7 bases; nucleotides not matched to a gene: 4. The germline V gene has CDR1 DFQATT and CDR2 SNEGSKA (reference sequence). The CDR3 totals 13 residues. The RNA, about 0.45 to 1 ug, was put through reverse transcription using random hexamers. TCR beta CDR3 was amplified by immunoSEQ covering 54 Vbeta and 13 Jbeta. TCRdb re-derived calls from the immunoSEQ multiplex PCR reads in MiXCR, one entry per CDR3 protein. Of about 120,000 distinct CDR3 sequences listed, about 94% are singletons. With respect to this clonotype: Antigen specificity is unknown.

V usage is TRBV20-1 and J usage is TRBJ2-7; 10 nucleotides match TRBD1. This TCR was sampled from a human donor with Susac syndrome. Sequenced: CD8+ T cells from PBMCs. The CDR3 sequence is CSARVPGQGEQYF. The CDR3 DNA is TGCAGTGCTAGAGTGCCGGGACAGGGGGAGCAGTACTTC.